What follows are 15 T cell receptor beta chains derived from one specimen sequenced in a study of T cells after posttransplantation cyclophosphamide (dated by TCRdb to between 2015 and 2016). Receptor amplification or capture employed the immunoSEQ multiplex PCR assay. Drawn from immuneACCESS, this table holds only the in-frame rearrangements with V and J called that TCRdb kept. Clones are partly lost; checked studies trace under half to an unresolved V gene and leave the rest unexplained. This sample holds about 15,000 clones; around 82% were observed only once. The ten largest clonotypes hold about 5% of the sample. The control group consisted of approximately 10 patients who received myeloablative marrow transplants with methotrexate plus a calcineurin inhibitor and who were sampled 1 year after transplant. The sample was PBMCs, taken 371 days after allogeneic stem cell transplant with calcineurin inhibitor and methotrexate. The receptors here all came from a male patient younger than 35 who received an allogeneic stem cell transplant from a related donor, was CMV-positive, and had no GVHD. Once a transplant has taken place, some T cells may be donor derived.

In this sample, this clone is medium-sized. The genes are TRBV7-3 and TRBJ2-1; 11 bases agree with TRBD1. The CDR3 spans 16 residues. Trimming removed 4 bases from V and 7 bases from J; junction bases left unmatched: 9. Germline V gene lookup returns CDR1 SGHTA and CDR2 FQGTGA. CDR3 sequence (DNA): TGTGCCAGCAGCTCCTCTACCGGGACAGGGGGAAATGAGCAGTTCTTC. It codes for CASSSSTGTGGNEQFF.

This clone was seen only once. The chain combines TRBV11-2 with TRBJ2-5; D is perhaps TRBD1 (6 bases). The germline V gene has CDR1 SGHAT and CDR2 FQNNGV. Trimming pared 3 bases from V and 4 bases from J, leaving 9 bases between. CDR3 size: 13 residues. The CDR3 DNA reads TGTGCCAGCAGCTTGGGGGCGGGAGAGACCCAGTACTTC. It encodes CASSLGAGETQYF.

This chain links TRBV9 with TRBJ1-5; tentatively, D is TRBD1 (6 bases). V was trimmed by 2 bases and J by 0 bases, leaving 9 bases between them. Per the germline V gene, CDR1 is SGDLS and CDR2 is YYNGEE. The CDR3 runs 15 residues. This CDR3 is CASSVTGSSNQPQHF. The CDR3 nucleotides read TGTGCCAGCAGCGTCACAGGGTCTAGCAATCAGCCCCAGCATTTT.

The chain has TRBV5-1 and TRBJ2-4; a weak D match, TRBD2 (5 bases). V lost 0 bases and J 0 bases, leaving 7 bases between the germline ends. CDR1 SGHRS and CDR2 YFSETQ come from the germline V gene. CDR3 length: 15 amino acids. In nucleotides, the CDR3 is TGCGCCAGCAGCTTGGAGGACTTAGCCAAAAACATTCAGTACTTC. Protein sequence: CASSLEDLAKNIQYF. The whole variable domain, filled in from reference TRBV5-1 and TRBJ2-4, reads KAGVTQTPRYLIKTRGQQVTLSCSPISGHRSVSWYQQTPGQGLQFLFEYFSETQRNKGNFPGRFSGRQFSNSRSEMNVSTLELGDSALYLCASSLEDLAKNIQYFGAGTRLSVL.

The chain is built from TRBV5-1 and TRBJ2-5, with 13 bases matching TRBD2. Germline CDR1 reads SGHRS; CDR2 reads YFSETQ. V was pared by 4 bases and J by 4 bases, with 4 bases of the junction left unmatched. This CDR3 spans 15 amino acids. CDR3 protein: CASSARLAGGETQYF. Written as DNA, the CDR3 is TGCGCCAGCAGCGCCCGACTAGCGGGGGGAGAGACCCAGTACTTC. Supplemented by reference TRBV5-1 and TRBJ2-5, the full variable domain reads KAGVTQTPRYLIKTRGQQVTLSCSPISGHRSVSWYQQTPGQGLQFLFEYFSETQRNKGNFPGRFSGRQFSNSRSEMNVSTLELGDSALYLCASSARLAGGETQYFGPGTRLLVL.

This chain joins TRBV29-1 and TRBJ2-1; 10 bases match TRBD1. V was pared by 6 bases and J by 2 bases, with 4 bases of the junction left unmatched. This CDR3 region has 14 residues. Germline V lookup: CDR1 SQVTM, CDR2 ANQGSEA. The CDR3 DNA reads as TGCAGCGTACAAGGACAGGGGGCCTACAATGAGCAGTTCTTC. Encoded protein: CSVQGQGAYNEQFF.

The chain recombines TRBV5-6 with TRBJ1-2, with 10 positions matching TRBD1. The CDR3 spans 15 residues. The ends lost 4 bases at V and 8 bases at J; junction bases unmatched: 11. The germline V gene encodes CDR1 SGHDT and CDR2 YYEEEE. The CDR3 spells CASSPRDRGVGGYTF. DNA of the CDR3: TGTGCCAGCAGCCCCCGGGACAGGGGAGTGGGAGGCTACACCTTC.

This rearrangement joins TRBV13 to TRBJ2-5; 9 bases align to TRBD1. Germline CDR1 is PRHDT and CDR2 is FYEKMQ (reference sequence). CDR3 length: 15 amino acids. V lost 5 bases, J lost 5 bases, and 9 bases stayed unmatched. The DNA of the CDR3 is TGTGCCAGCAGCCCGGACAGGGGTTGGGAGGAGACCCAGTACTTC. It is translated as CASSPDRGWEETQYF.

The V call is TRBV5-8, the J call TRBJ2-1; tentatively, D is TRBD2 (7 bases). V shed 3 bases and J shed 9 bases, with 19 bases lying between them. The CDR3 loop spans 15 amino acids. CDR1 and CDR2 (germline): SGHTS, YDEGEE. As DNA, the CDR3 is TGTGCCAGCAGCTCGGCTAGAGGGGGGGGGAGTGAGCAGTTCTTC. This translates into CASSSARGGGSEQFF.

The chain links TRBV5-1 to TRBJ2-3; TRBD1 matches at 7 bases. CDR3 size: 16 residues. V trimming: 0 bases; J trimming: 6 bases; junction bases outside the gene matches: 10. In germline, CDR1 is SGHRS, CDR2 YFSETQ. The CDR3 spells CASSLAPVTGSDTQYF. The CDR3 region has the DNA TGCGCCAGCAGCTTGGCCCCGGTGACAGGGTCTGATACGCAGTATTTT.

V usage is TRBV2 and J usage is TRBJ1-5; perhaps TRBD1 as D (6 bases). Trimming removed 6 bases at V and 4 bases at J, with 13 bases between. This CDR3 contains 14 residues. In germline, CDR1 is SNHLY, CDR2 FYNNEI. CDR3 sequence (DNA): TGTGCCAGCAGGGGGGCAGGGCCTAATCAGCCCCAGCATTTT. Protein: CASRGAGPNQPQHF. The full variable domain, rest sourced from reference TRBV2 and TRBJ1-5, is EPEVTQTPSHQVTQMGQEVILRCVPISNHLYFYWYRQILGQKVEFLVSFYNNEISEKSEIFDDQFSVERPDGSNFTLKIRSTKLEDSAMYFCASRGAGPNQPQHFGDGTRLSIL.

A few counts support this clone. V usage is TRBV19 and J usage is TRBJ1-1; weak D call: TRBD1 (5 bases). In germline, CDR1 is LNHDA, CDR2 SQIVND (reference sequence). V lost 8 bases and J 11 bases, leaving 21 bases between the germline ends. The CDR3 totals 13 residues. CDR3 in DNA: TGTGCCAGTGGCATTGGATCGCAGGGTAGGGCTTTCTTT. Its translation: CASGIGSQGRAFF.

J is TRBJ1-5 and V is TRBV28; tentatively, D is TRBD1 (5 bases). The CDR3 has 17 residues. Germline loops: CDR1 MDHEN, CDR2 SYDVKM. Trimming took 7 bases from V and 0 from J, leaving 19 bases between them. CDR3 nucleotide sequence: TGTGCCAGCACCCCCCTCTCAAGGGGATATAGCAATCAGCCCCAGCATTTT. The encoded protein is CASTPLSRGYSNQPQHF.

This clone was seen only a few times. V gene TRBV28 combines with J gene TRBJ1-1, with no clear D. The CDR3 has 13 residues. V lost 6 bases and J lost 1, with 9 bases in between. Germline assignment: CDR1 MDHEN and CDR2 SYDVKM. DNA of the CDR3: TGTGCCAGCAGATTGAATAGGAACACTGAAGCTTTCTTT. It codes for CASRLNRNTEAFF.

With regard to this clone: The germline gene is not matched at one end of the junction; a read error may be the cause. V usage is TRBV5-1 and J usage is TRBJ2-2; D gene unclear. The CDR3 contains 15 residues. Looked up from germline, CDR1 is SGHRS and CDR2 is YFSETQ. The CDR3: CASRLVVVSAGELFF. The CDR3 bases are TGCGCCAGCAGGTTGGTGGTAGTATCGGCCGGGGAGCTGTTTTTT.